This TCR beta chain is drawn from a study of cytomegalovirus exposure and HLA in healthy donors. Study-level background: A subsequent analysis reported that the 95 to 150 validation repertoires were produced on the same platform that had also been used for the 600 to 700 first-cohort repertoires.

J lost 0 bases, V lost 0 bases, and 6 bases had no gene match. The CDR3 spans 18 residues. CDR1 MGHRA and CDR2 YSYEKL come from the germline V gene. As concerns this clone: No antigen is known for it.

The study's findings and limits: The classifier reportedly diagnosed cytomegalovirus status with high specificity and sensitivity.

Assay: immunoSEQ multiplex PCR; the TCRdb copy retains only in-frame clones and omits some. The sample holds roughly 100,000 clones; around 87% are singletons and the top ten take 4% to 4.5%. The chain links TRBV4-1 to TRBJ2-1; 9 bases are shared with TRBD2. The sequence was collected from a woman aged 18-29 years in good health and CMV-seropositive. Source material: PBMCs. CDR3 in amino acids: CASSQEWREGISYNEQFF. The CDR3 DNA is TGCGCCAGCAGCCAAGAATGGCGGGAGGGGATCTCCTACAATGAGCAGTTCTTC.